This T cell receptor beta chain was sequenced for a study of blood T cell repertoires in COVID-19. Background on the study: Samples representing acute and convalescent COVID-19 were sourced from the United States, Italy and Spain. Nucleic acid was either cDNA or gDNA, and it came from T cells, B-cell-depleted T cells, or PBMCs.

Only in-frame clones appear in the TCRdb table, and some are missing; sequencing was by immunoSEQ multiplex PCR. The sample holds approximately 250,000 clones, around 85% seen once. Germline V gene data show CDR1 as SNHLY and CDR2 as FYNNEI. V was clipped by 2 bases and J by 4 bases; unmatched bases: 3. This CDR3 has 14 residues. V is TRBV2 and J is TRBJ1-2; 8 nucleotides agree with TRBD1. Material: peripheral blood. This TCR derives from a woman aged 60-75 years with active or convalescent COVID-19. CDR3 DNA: TGTGCCAGCAGTGAACCACAGGGGGTCTATGGCTACACCTTC. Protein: CASSEPQGVYGYTF.